This note documents a single TCR beta chain sequence. This specimen comes from a study of Siglec-9 on CD8 T cells in melanoma. Sequenced by immunoSEQ multiplex PCR; TCRdb stores in-frame clones only, minus some. Of about 30,000 clones listed, more than 80% are singletons. The sequencing sample was made of Siglec-9- CD8+ T cells sorted from blood. The receptor was derived from a human donor in good health.

CDR3 DNA sequence: TGTGCCAGCAGCATCAAGACAGCCTACGGTTCACCCCTCCACTTT. Translating gives CASSIKTAYGSPLHF. This chain links TRBV5-6 with TRBJ1-6; tentative D call: TRBD1 (5 bases). Germline CDR1 and CDR2: SGHDT and YYEEEE. Trimming left V 4 bases short and J 9 bases short, with 17 bases between. The CDR3 is 15 residues long.